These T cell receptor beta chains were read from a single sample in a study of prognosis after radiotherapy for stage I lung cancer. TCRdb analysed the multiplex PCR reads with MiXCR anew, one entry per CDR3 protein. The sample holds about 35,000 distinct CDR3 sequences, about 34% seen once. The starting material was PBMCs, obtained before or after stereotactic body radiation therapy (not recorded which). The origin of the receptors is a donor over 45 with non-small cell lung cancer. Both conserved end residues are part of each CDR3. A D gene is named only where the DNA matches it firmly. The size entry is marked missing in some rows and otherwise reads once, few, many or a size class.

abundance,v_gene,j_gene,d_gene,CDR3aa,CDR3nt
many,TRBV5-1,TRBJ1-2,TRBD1,CASSLGGQDGYTF,TGCGCCAGCAGCTTGGGGGGACAGGATGGCTACACCTTC
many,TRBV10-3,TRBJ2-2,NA,CAISEGFGGDTGELFF,TGTGCCATCAGTGAGGGGTTTGGCGGGGACACCGGGGAGCTGTTTTTT
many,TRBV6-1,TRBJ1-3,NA,CASSRDHGTIYF,TGTGCCAGCAGCCGGGACCACGGGACCATATATTTT
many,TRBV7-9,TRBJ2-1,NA,CASSLVGVNEQFF,TGTGCCAGCAGCTTAGTAGGGGTTAATGAGCAGTTCTTC
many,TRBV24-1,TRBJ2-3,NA,CATSDPERGLTDTQYF,TGTGCCACCAGTGACCCTGAGAGGGGCCTCACAGATACGCAGTATTTT
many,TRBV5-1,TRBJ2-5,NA,CASSLQVSGAQETQYF,TGCGCCAGCAGCTTGCAGGTTTCGGGGGCTCAAGAGACCCAGTACTTC
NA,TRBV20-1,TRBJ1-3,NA,CSARDLYDSGNTIYF,TGCAGTGCTAGAGACCTGTACGACTCTGGAAACACCATATATTTT
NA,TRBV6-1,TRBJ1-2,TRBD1,CASSTGWTGGYTF,TGTGCCAGCAGTACCGGTTGGACAGGAGGCTACACCTTC
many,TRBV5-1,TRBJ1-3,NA,CASRPLGVAGDTIYF,TGCGCGAGTCGGCCATTGGGGGTGGCAGGCGACACCATATATTTT
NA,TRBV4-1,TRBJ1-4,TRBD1,CASSPWTGGNEKLFF,TGCGCCAGCAGCCCATGGACAGGGGGAAATGAAAAACTGTTTTTT
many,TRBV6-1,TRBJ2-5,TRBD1,CASSEAWGDRVKTQYF,TGTGCCAGCAGTGAAGCGTGGGGGGACAGGGTAAAGACCCAGTACTTC
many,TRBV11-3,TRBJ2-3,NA,CASSPPTGTDTQYF,TGTGCCAGCAGCCCCCCCACGGGCACAGATACGCAGTATTTT
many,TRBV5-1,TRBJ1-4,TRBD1,CASSLDPPTGSNEKLFF,TGCGCCAGCAGCTTGGATCCCCCGACAGGGTCTAATGAAAAACTGTTTTTT
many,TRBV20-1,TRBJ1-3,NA,CSANPQALSGNTIYF,TGCAGTGCAAACCCCCAGGCCCTCTCTGGAAACACCATATATTTT
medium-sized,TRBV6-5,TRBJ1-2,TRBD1,CASSYSMTGVYGYTF,TGTGCCAGCAGTTACAGTATGACAGGGGTCTATGGCTACACCTTC
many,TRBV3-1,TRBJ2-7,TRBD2,CASSQGLRGGYEQYF,TGTGCCAGCAGCCAGGGACTCCGGGGGGGTTACGAGCAGTACTTC
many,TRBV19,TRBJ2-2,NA,CASSMVGSNTGELFF,TGTGCCAGTAGTATGGTTGGCTCAAACACCGGGGAGCTGTTTTTT
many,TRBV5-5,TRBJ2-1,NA,CASSLDGRGIDEQFF,TGTGCCAGCAGCTTGGACGGCAGGGGTATCGATGAGCAGTTCTTC
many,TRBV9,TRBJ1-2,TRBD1,CASSVVGQGTNYGYTF,TGTGCCAGCAGCGTAGTTGGACAGGGAACTAACTATGGCTACACCTTC
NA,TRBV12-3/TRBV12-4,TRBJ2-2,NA,CASSTRSGVYTGELFF,TGTGCCAGCAGTACTAGGAGTGGTGTTTACACCGGGGAGCTGTTTTTT
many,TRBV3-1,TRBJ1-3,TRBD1,CASSQVGDRGTGNTIYF,TGTGCCAGCAGCCAAGTGGGGGACAGGGGGACCGGAAACACCATATATTTT
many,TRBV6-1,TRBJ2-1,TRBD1,CASTSWDRGNEQFF,TGTGCCAGCACCTCGTGGGACAGGGGGAATGAGCAGTTCTTC
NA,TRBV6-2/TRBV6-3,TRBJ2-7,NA,CASSEFGITYEQYF,TGTGCCAGCAGTGAATTTGGTATAACCTACGAGCAGTACTTC
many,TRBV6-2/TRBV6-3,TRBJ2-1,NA,CASSMQRDSEQFF,TGTGCCAGCAGTATGCAGCGGGACAGTGAGCAGTTCTTC
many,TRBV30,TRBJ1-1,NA,CAWSVPLIGALEAFF,TGTGCCTGGAGTGTACCCCTCATTGGTGCACTTGAAGCTTTCTTT
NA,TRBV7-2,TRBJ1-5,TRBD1,CASSLGQGQNQPQHF,TGTGCCAGCAGCCTAGGACAGGGACAGAATCAGCCCCAGCATTTT
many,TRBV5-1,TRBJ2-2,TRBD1,CASSSGQGFGELFF,TGCGCCAGCAGCTCCGGACAGGGTTTCGGGGAGCTGTTTTTT
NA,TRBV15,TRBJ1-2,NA,CGTSRDRGGGYTF,TGTGGCACCAGCAGAGATCGGGGGGGTGGCTACACCTTC
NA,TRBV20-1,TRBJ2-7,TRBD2,CSAARTSHEQYF,TGCAGTGCTGCCCGGACTAGTCACGAGCAGTACTTC
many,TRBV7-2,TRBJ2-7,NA,CASKLHPEGGEQYF,TGTGCCAGCAAGCTCCACCCGGAGGGGGGCGAGCAGTACTTC
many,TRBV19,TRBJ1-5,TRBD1,CASSLQGAQQPQHF,TGTGCCAGTAGCCTACAGGGGGCTCAACAGCCCCAGCATTTT
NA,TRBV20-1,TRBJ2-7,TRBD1,CSARSFGTGVIYEQYF,TGCAGTGCTAGATCTTTTGGGACAGGGGTAATCTACGAGCAGTACTTC
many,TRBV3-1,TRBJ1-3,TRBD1,CACSQVGDRGTGNTIYF,TGTGCCTGCAGCCAAGTGGGGGACAGGGGGACCGGAAACACCATATATTTT
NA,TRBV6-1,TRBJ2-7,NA,CASSAYREGYEHYF,TGTGCCAGCAGCGCGTACAGGGAGGGATACGAGCATTACTTC
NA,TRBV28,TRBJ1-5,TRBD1,CDSSEAGTGLNSNQPQNF,TGTGACAGCAGTGAGGCCGGGACAGGGCTCAATAGCAATCAGCCCCAGAATTTT
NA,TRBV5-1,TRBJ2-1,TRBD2,CASRPGGNEQFF,TGCGCCAGCAGACCGGGGGGGAATGAGCAGTTCTTC